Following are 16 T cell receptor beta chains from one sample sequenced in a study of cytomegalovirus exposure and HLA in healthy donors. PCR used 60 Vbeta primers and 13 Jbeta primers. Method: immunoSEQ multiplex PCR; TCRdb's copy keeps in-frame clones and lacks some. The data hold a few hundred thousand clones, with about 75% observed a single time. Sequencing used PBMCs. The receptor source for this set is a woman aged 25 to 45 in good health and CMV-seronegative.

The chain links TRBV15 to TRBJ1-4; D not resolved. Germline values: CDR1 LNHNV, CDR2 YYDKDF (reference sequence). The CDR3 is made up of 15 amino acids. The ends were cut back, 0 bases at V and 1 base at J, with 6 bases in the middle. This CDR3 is CATSRDFRTNEKLFF. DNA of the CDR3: TGTGCCACCAGCAGAGATTTTAGAACTAATGAAAAACTGTTTTTT. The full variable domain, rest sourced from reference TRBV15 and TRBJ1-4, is DAMVIQNPRYQVTQFGKPVTLSCSQTLNHNVMYWYQQKSSQAPKLLFHYYDKDFNNEADTPDNFQSRRPNTSFCFLDIRSPGLGDTAMYLCATSRDFRTNEKLFFGSGTQLSVL.

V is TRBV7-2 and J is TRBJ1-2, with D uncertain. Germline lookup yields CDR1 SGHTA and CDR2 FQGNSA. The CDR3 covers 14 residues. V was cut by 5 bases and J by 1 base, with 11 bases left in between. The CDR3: CASSPATGNYGYTF. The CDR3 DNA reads TGTGCCAGCAGCCCCGCCACCGGTAACTATGGCTACACCTTC.

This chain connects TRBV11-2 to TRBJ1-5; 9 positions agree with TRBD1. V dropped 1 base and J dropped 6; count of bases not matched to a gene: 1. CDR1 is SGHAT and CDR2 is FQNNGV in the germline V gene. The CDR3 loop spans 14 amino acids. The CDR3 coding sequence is TGTGCCAGCAGCTTAGGGACAGGGGCTCAGCCCCAGCATTTT. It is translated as CASSLGTGAQPQHF.

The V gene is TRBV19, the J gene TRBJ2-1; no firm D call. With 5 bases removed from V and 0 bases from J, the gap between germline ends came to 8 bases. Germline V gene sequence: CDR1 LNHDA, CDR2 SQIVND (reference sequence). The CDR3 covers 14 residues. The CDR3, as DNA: TGTGCCAGTAGTTTATCGAGCTCCTACAATGAGCAGTTCTTC. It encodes CASSLSSSYNEQFF.

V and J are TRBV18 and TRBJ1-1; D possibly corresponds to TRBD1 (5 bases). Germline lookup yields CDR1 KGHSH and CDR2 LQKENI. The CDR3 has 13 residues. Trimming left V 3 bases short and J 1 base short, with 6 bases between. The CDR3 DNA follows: TGTGCCAGCTCACCGGGGGGGAACACTGAAGCTTTCTTT. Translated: CASSPGGNTEAFF.

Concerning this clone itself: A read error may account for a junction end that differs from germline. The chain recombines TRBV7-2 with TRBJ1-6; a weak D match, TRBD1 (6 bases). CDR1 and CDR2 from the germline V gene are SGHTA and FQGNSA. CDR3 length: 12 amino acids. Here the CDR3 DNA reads TGTGCCAGCAGCCGGTCCGGGACACCCATCCACTTT. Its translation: CASSRSGTPIHF.

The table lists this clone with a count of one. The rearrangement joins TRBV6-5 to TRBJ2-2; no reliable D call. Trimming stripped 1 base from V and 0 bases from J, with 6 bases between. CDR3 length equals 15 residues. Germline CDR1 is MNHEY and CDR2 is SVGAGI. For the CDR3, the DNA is TGTGCCAGCAGTTACTTCAGGACGAACACCGGGGAGCTGTTTTTT. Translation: CASSYFRTNTGELFF.

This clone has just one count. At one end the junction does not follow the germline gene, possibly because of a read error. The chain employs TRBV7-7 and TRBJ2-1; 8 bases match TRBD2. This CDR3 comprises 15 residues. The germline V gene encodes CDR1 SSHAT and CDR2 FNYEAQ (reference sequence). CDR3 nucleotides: TGTGCTAGCAGCACAGGACTAGCCTCCTACAATGAGCAGTTCTTC. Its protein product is CASSTGLASYNEQFF. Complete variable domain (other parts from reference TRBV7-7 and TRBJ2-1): GAGVSQSPRYKVTKRGQDVTLRCDPISSHATLYWYQQALGQGPEFLTYFNYEAQPDKSGLPSDRFSAERPEGSISTLTIQRTEQRDSAMYRCASSTGLASYNEQFFGPGTRLTVL.

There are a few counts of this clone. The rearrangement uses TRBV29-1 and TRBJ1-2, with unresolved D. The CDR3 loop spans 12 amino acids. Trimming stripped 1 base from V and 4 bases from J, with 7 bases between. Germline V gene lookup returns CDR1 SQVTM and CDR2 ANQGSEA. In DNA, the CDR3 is TGCAGCGTTGAAGTTTCAGTCTATGGCTACACCTTC. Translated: CSVEVSVYGYTF.

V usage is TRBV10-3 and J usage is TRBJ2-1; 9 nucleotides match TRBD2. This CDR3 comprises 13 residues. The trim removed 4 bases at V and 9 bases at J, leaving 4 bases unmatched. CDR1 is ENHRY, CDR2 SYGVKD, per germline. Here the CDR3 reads CAISVLAGFEQFF. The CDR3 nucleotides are TGTGCCATCAGTGTCCTAGCGGGGTTTGAGCAGTTCTTC.

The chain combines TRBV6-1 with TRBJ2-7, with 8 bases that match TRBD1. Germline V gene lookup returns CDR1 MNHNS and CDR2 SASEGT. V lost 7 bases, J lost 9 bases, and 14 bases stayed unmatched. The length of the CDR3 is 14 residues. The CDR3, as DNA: TGTGCCAGCAACCTCCGGGACAGGTTTAGTCGGCAGTACTTC. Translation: CASNLRDRFSRQYF.

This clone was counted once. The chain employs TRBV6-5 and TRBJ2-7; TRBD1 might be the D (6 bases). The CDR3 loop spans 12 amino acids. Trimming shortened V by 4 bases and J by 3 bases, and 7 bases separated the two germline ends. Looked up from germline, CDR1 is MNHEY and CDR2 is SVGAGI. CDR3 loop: CASSSDSYEQYF. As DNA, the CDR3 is TGTGCCAGCAGTTCGGACAGCTACGAGCAGTACTTC.

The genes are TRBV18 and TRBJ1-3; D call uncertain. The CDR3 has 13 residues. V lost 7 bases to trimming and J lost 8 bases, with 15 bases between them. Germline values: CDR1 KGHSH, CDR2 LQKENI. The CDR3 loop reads CASLRGSGYTIYF. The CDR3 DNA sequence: TGTGCCAGCTTACGCGGGAGCGGATACACCATATATTTT. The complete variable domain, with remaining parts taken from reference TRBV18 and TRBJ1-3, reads NAGVMQNPRHLVRRRGQEARLRCSPMKGHSHVYWYRQLPEEGLKFMVYLQKENIIDESGMPKERFSAEFPKEGPSILRIQQVVRGDSAAYFCASLRGSGYTIYFGEGSWLTVV.

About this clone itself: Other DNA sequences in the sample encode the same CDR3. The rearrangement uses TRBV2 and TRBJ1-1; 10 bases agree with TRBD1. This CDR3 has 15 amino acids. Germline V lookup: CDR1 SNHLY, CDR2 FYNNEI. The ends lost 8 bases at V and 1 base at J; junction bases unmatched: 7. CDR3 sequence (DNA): TGTGCCAGCCGAGGACAGGGGGGAAGGAACACTGAAGCTTTCTTT. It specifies CASRGQGGRNTEAFF.

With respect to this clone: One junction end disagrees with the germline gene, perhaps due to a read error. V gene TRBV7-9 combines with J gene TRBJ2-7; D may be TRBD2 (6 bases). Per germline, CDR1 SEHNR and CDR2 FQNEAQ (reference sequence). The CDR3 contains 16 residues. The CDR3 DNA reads TGTTCCAGCAGCTTAGCGGTAGGACTAAGCTCCTACGAGCAGTACTTC. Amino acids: CSSSLAVGLSSYEQYF.

The CDR3 loop is CASSDRLRNYGYTF. In DNA, the CDR3 is TGTGCCAGCAGTGACAGGTTGCGTAACTATGGCTACACCTTC. This rearrangement joins TRBV6-6 to TRBJ1-2; maybe TRBD1 (6 bases). Between the trimmed V and J ends, which lost 5 bases and 1 base, there was a span of 11 bases. Germline V gene lookup returns CDR1 MNHNY and CDR2 SVGAGI (reference sequence). The CDR3 contains 14 residues.